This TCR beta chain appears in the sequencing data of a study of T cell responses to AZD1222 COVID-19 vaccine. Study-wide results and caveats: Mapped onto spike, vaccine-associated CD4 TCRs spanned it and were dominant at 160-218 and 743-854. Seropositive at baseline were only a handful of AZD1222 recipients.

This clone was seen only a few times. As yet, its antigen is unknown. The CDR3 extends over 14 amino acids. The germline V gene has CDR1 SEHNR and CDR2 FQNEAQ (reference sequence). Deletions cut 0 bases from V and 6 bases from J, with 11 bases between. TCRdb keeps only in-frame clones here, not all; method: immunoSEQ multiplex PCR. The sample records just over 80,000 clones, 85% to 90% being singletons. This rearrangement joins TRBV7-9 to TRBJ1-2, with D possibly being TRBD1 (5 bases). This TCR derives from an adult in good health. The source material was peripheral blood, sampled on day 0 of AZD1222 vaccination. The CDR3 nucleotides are TGTGCCAGCAGCTTAGCGCAGGGAATACATGGCTACACCTTC. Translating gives CASSLAQGIHGYTF.